The 15 T cell receptor beta chains presented below share a single source sample, sequenced in a study of Graves' ophthalmopathy and Graves' hyperthyroidism. RNA transcripts were the template, and TCR beta CDR3 regions were amplified from them. HTBI primers were employed in first-round RT-PCR, then a second-round multiplex PCR followed. MiXCR, run by TCRdb on the multiplex PCR reads, gives a single entry per CDR3 protein. Of about 740,000 distinct CDR3 sequences detected, roughly 40% appear once; the ten largest clones hold 44%. The sample was peripheral blood. These receptors were collected from an adult man with Graves' ophthalmopathy.

This clonotype has a handful of counts. This sequence joins TRBV7-9 and TRBJ2-5, with D possibly TRBD2 on 5 matching bases. Germline CDR1 SEHNR, CDR2 FQNEAQ (reference sequence). The V and J ends lost 5 bases and 4 bases respectively, with 17 bases between them. The CDR3 contains 15 residues. For the CDR3, the DNA is TGTGCCAGCAGCCCCCGTCGGTCTAGCATAGAGACCCAGTACTTC. This encodes CASSPRRSSIETQYF.

The table lists this clonotype with a count of one. The germline gene is not matched at one end of the junction; a read error may be the cause. The V gene is TRBV10-3, the J gene TRBJ1-2, with D possibly being TRBD1 (6 bases). There are 15 residues in the CDR3. Germline loops: CDR1 ENHRY, CDR2 SYGVKD. Written as DNA, the CDR3 is TGTGCCAGCAGTTCAGGGGACAAAACTAACTATGGCTACACCTTC. Encoded protein: CASSSGDKTNYGYTF.

This clonotype occurred a few times. This chain links TRBV20-1 with TRBJ2-5, with a weak D call TRBD2 (6 bases). CDR1 is DFQATT, CDR2 SNEGSKA, per germline (reference sequence). The CDR3 sequence is 13 residues long. The ends were cut back, 3 bases at V and 1 base at J, with 9 bases in the middle. The CDR3 nucleotides read TGCAGTGCTAGCGCTAGCGCCCAAGAGACCCAGTACTTC. Amino acid sequence: CSASASAQETQYF.

This chain joins TRBV10-3 and TRBJ1-1; D gene uncertain. The V gene's germline CDR1 is ENHRY and CDR2 SYGVKD. This CDR3 comprises 14 residues. The V gene lost 6 bases and the J gene lost 1 base, with 12 bases spanning the gap. In nucleotides, the CDR3 is TGTGCCATCAGGTACACAGACAAGAACACTGAAGCTTTCTTT. Its protein is CAIRYTDKNTEAFF.

This clonotype was counted many times. This chain links TRBV7-9 with TRBJ1-1; D gene unclear. The CDR3 sequence is 14 residues long. The germline V gene encodes CDR1 SEHNR and CDR2 FQNEAQ (reference sequence). The V and J ends lost 5 bases and 4 bases respectively, with 14 bases between them. For the CDR3, the DNA is TGTGCCAGCAGCCGCGACGGATGGAGCACTGAAGCTTTCTTT. It codes for CASSRDGWSTEAFF.

The rearrangement uses TRBV11-2 and TRBJ1-5; TRBD1 might be the D (5 bases). This CDR3 has 14 residues. Germline V gene sequence: CDR1 SGHAT, CDR2 FQNNGV. V gave up 6 bases and J gave up 0 bases, with 9 bases separating them. CDR3 residues: CASRAGSSNQPQHF. The CDR3 nucleotides are TGTGCCAGCAGGGCAGGGTCTAGCAATCAGCCCCAGCATTTT. Based on the CDR3 plus reference TRBV11-2 and TRBJ1-5, the full variable domain is EAGVAQSPRYKIIEKRQSVAFWCNPISGHATLYWYQQILGQGPKLLIQFQNNGVVDDSQLPKDRFSAERLKGVDSTLKIQPAKLEDSAVYLCASRAGSSNQPQHFGDGTRLSIL.

The V call is TRBV20-1, the J call TRBJ2-5; D unresolved. Germline assignment: CDR1 DFQATT and CDR2 SNEGSKA (reference sequence). The CDR3 length is 13 residues. The germline V and J ends were trimmed by 0 bases and 2 bases, with 7 bases remaining between them. The CDR3 coding sequence is TGCAGTGCTAGAGATCCCGGTCAAGAGACCCAGTACTTC. Translating it yields CSARDPGQETQYF.

There are many counts of this clonotype. The V gene is TRBV29-1, the J gene TRBJ1-2; D is uncertain. Trimming left V 7 bases short and J 4 bases short, with 10 bases between. Germline CDR1 SQVTM, CDR2 ANQGSEA. This CDR3 region has 11 residues. In DNA, the CDR3 is TGCAGCGGGGTAGGCTCCTATGGCTACACCTTC. Translated: CSGVGSYGYTF.

The chain uses TRBV10-3 and TRBJ2-5, with D possibly matching TRBD1 (5 bases). This CDR3 contains 13 residues. Germline V gene sequence: CDR1 ENHRY, CDR2 SYGVKD. Trimming pared 5 bases from V and 0 bases from J, leaving 7 bases between. Written as DNA, the CDR3 is TGTGCCATCAGTTTAGGGGACCAAGAGACCCAGTACTTC. This codes for CAISLGDQETQYF.

The CDR3 nucleotides read TGTGCCATCAGTGAGAGGGACACCGACTATGGCTACACCTTC. It translates to CAISERDTDYGYTF. J is TRBJ1-2 and V is TRBV10-3, with D possibly TRBD1 on 6 matching bases. CDR3 size: 14 residues. Germline assignment: CDR1 ENHRY and CDR2 SYGVKD. Trimming removed 2 bases at V and 3 bases at J, with 10 bases between.

A note on this clonotype: This may arise from a read error, as a much more abundant clone is one base away. This is likely a read error, given that the CDR3 carries no conserved phenylalanine or tryptophan at its end. This chain uses TRBV29-1 with TRBJ1-1; perhaps TRBD1 as D (6 bases). V was pared by 6 bases and J by 1 base, with 15 bases between. The CDR3 is made up of 14 amino acids. Germline CDR1 is SQVTM and CDR2 is ANQGSEA. CDR3 DNA: TGCAGCGTGTCCTCCGGGGGCCGGAACACTGAAGCTTTCCTT. Its translation: CSVSSGGRNTEAFL.

This clonotype was seen repeatedly, ten times or more. V usage is TRBV7-6 and J usage is TRBJ1-1; possible D gene TRBD1, 6 bases. V lost 1 base and J 4 bases, leaving 13 bases between the germline ends. The CDR3 length is 15 residues. Germline CDR1 is SGHVS and CDR2 is FNYEAQ. In nucleotides, the CDR3 is TGTGCCAGCAGCTTAGAGGGGGGCGAGGCCACTGAAGCTTTCTTT. It yields the protein CASSLEGGEATEAFF.

In this sample, this clonotype turned up a few times. The chain has TRBV6-5 and TRBJ1-4; D uncertain. The CDR3 contains 14 residues. V lost 2 bases to trimming and J lost 6 bases, with 10 bases between them. Germline assignment: CDR1 MNHEY and CDR2 SVGAGI. CDR3 region: CASSYGPTDEKLFF. CDR3 coding DNA: TGTGCCAGCAGTTACGGGCCGACGGATGAAAAACTGTTTTTT.

About this clonotype itself: A much larger clone lies a single base off, so this may be a read error. V gene TRBV15 combines with J gene TRBJ1-5; the D is unclear. There are 15 residues in the CDR3. V lost 1 base and J lost 9, with 16 bases in between. CDR1 LNHNV and CDR2 YYDKDF come from the germline V gene (reference sequence). CDR3 DNA: TGTGCCACCAGCAGAGCAGCCAGGATGGGATCGCCCCAGCATTTT. It translates to CATSRAARMGSPQHF.

This clonotype was seen ten or more times. V and J are TRBV12-3 or TRBV12-4 and TRBJ1-1, with D unclear. Trimming took off 7 bases at V and 1 base at J, with 13 bases between the two ends. The CDR3 is 14 residues long. The CDR3 DNA follows: TGTGCCAGCAACCTCCGAGGGAGGAACACTGAAGCTTTCTTT. Encoded protein: CASNLRGRNTEAFF.